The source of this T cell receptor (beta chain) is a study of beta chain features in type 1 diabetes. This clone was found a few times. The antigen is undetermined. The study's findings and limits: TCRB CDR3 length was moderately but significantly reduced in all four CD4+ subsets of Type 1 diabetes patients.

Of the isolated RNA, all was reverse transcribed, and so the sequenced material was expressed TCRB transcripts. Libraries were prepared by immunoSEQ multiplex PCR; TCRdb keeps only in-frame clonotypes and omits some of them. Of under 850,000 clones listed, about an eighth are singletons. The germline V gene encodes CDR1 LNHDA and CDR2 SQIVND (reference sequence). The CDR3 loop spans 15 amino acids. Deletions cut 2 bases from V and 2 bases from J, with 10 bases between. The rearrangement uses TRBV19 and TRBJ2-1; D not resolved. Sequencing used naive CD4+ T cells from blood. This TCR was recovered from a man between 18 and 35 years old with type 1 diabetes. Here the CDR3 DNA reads TGTGCCAGTAGTATACCTCCCGCGGCCTACAATGAGCAGTTCTTC. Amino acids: CASSIPPAAYNEQFF.